This TCR beta chain was sequenced for a study of human T cells and chemical hapten exposure. TCRdb passed the RACE reads through MiXCR, listing each CDR3 protein once. The sample yields about 82,000 distinct CDR3 sequences, approximately 8.6% seen once. Unmatched junction bases numbered 7, after V lost 4 bases and J lost 0 bases. CDR3 size: 16 residues. Germline CDR1 is GTSNPN and CDR2 is SVGIG (reference sequence). Time point here: healthy volunteer bleed at 6 weeks. Researchers extracted total RNA from unfractionated whole blood. The chain couples TRBV30 to TRBJ2-7; 12 nucleotides line up with TRBD2. The receptor comes from a male donor in good health. Some clones in this sample may be carry-over from other donors' samples. Sequenced input: whole blood. In DNA form, the CDR3 reads TGTGCCTGGAAACCGGGACTAGCGGGTCCCTCCTACGAGCAGTACTTC. Protein sequence: CAWKPGLAGPSYEQYF.